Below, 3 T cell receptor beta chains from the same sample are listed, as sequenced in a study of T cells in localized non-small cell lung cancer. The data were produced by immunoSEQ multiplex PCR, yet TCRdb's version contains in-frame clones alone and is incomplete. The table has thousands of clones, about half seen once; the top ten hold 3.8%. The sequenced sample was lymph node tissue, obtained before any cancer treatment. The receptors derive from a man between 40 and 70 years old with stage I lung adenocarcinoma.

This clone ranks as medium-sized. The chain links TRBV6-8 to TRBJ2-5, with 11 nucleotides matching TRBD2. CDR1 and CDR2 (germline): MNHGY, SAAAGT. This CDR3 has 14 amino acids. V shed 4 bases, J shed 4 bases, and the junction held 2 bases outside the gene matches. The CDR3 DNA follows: TGTGCCAGCAGTTCCGGGACTAGCGGAGAGACCCAGTACTTC. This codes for CASSSGTSGETQYF.

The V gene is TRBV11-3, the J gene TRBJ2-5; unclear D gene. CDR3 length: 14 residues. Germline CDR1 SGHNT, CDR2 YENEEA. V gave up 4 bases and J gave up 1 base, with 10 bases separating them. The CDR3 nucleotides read TGTGCCAGCAGCTCCCGATCGGGCCAAGAGACCCAGTACTTC. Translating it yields CASSSRSGQETQYF.

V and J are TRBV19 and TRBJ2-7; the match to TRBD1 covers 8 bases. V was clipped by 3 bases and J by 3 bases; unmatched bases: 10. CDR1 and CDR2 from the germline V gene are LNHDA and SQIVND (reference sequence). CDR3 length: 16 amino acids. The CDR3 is CASSIGGQAGNYEQYF. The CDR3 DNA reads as TGTGCCAGTAGTATCGGGGGACAGGCGGGGAACTACGAGCAGTACTTC. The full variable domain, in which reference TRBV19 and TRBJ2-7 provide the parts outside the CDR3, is DGGITQSPKYLFRKEGQNVTLSCEQNLNHDAMYWYRQDPGQGLRLIYYSQIVNDFQKGDIAEGYSVSREKKESFPLTVTSAQKNPTAFYLCASSIGGQAGNYEQYFGPGTRLTVT.